The entry below gives a single TCR beta chain sequence along with its context. Its antigen is unidentified. Some clones are missing from TCRdb's copy, which holds only in-frame ones; the method was immunoSEQ multiplex PCR. The repertoire holds roughly 8,100 clones, with more than 70% as singletons. These data belong to a study of regulatory and conventional T cells in RAG deficiency. Study observations and caveats: Compared with controls, unique Treg TCR beta sequences dropped around 100-fold in Omenn syndrome and CID/AS. Omenn patients showed >75% Treg-Tconv overlap and shorter CDR3 lengths.

This CDR3 contains 13 residues. Trimming left V 6 bases short and J 2 bases short, with 11 bases between. The germline V gene encodes CDR1 MNHEY and CDR2 SMNVEV (reference sequence). These data were also reused for a study on regulatory T cells. From that report: The primer mix had 52 TRBV and 13 TRBJ primers. In patients, unique TRB V-J pairs were restricted and V/J usage skewed, especially in Tregs.

Material for sequencing was CD8+ T cells sorted from blood. The sequence came from a human donor in good health. The chain uses TRBV27 and TRBJ2-7; D is possibly TRBD2 (6 bases). The CDR3 is CASSRGSPYEQYF. Here the CDR3 DNA reads TGTGCCAGCAGCCGGGGGTCCCCCTACGAGCAGTACTTC.